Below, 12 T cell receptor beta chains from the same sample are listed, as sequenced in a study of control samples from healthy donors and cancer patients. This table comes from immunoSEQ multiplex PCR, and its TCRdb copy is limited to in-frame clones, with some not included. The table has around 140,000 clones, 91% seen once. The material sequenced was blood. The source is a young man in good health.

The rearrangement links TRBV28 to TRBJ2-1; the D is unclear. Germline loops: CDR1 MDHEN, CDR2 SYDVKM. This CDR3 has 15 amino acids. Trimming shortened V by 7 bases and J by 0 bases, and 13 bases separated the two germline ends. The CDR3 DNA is TGTGCCAGCATAGAGACTCCAAGCTCCTACAATGAGCAGTTCTTC. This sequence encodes CASIETPSSYNEQFF.

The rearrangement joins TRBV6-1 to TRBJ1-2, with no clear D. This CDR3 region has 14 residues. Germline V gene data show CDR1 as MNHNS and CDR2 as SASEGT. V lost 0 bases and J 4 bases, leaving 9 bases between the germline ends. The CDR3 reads CASSEASPGYGYTF. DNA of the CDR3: TGTGCCAGCAGTGAAGCCAGCCCAGGCTATGGCTACACCTTC.

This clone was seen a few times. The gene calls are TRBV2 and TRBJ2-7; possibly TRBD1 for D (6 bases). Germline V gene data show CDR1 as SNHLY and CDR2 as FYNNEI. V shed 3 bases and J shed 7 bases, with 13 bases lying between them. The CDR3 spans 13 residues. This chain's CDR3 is CASSEGTNEEQYF. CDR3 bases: TGTGCCAGCAGTGAGGGGACAAATGAGGAGCAGTACTTC.

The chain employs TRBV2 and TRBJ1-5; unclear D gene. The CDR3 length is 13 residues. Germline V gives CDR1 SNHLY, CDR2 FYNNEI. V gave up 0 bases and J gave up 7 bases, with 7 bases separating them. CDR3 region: CASSEAMMQPQHF. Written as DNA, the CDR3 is TGTGCCAGCAGTGAAGCGATGATGCAGCCCCAGCATTTT.

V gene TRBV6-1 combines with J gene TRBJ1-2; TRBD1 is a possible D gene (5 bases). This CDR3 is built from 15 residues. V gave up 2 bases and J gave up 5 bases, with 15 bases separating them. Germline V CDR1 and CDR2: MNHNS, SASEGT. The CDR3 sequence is CASSEIRGQGYGYTF. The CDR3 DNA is TGTGCCAGCAGTGAAATACGTGGGCAGGGATATGGCTACACCTTC.

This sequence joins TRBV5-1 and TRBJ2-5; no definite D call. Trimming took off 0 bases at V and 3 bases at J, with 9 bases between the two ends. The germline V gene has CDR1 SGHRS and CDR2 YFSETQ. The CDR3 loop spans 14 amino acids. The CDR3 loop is CASSLVGSEETQYF. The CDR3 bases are TGCGCCAGCAGCTTGGTTGGCAGTGAAGAGACCCAGTACTTC.

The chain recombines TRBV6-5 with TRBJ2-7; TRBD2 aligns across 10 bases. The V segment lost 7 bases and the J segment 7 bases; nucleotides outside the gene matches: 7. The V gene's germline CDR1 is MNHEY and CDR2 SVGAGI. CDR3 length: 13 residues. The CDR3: CASIAGGPGEQYF. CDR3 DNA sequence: TGTGCCAGCATAGCGGGGGGACCGGGAGAGCAGTACTTC.

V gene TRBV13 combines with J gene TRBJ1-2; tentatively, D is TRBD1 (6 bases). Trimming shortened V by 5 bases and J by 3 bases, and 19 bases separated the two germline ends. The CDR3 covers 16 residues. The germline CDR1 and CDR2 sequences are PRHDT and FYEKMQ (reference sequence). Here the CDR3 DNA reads TGTGCCAGCAGCATCGGCGGGGGCGGAAGATACTATGGCTACACCTTC. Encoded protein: CASSIGGGGRYYGYTF.

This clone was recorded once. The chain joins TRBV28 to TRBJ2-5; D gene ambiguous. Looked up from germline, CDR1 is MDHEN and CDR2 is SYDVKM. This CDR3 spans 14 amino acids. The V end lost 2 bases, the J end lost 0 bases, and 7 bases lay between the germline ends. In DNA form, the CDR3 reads TGTGCCAGCAGTTTAAATGGGCACCAAGAGACCCAGTACTTC. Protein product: CASSLNGHQETQYF.

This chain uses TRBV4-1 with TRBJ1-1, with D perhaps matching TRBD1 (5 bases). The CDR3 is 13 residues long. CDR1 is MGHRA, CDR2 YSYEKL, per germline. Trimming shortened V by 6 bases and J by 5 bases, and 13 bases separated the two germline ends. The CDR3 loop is CASRHIGVTEAFF. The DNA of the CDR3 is TGCGCCAGCAGACATATAGGGGTGACTGAAGCTTTCTTT.

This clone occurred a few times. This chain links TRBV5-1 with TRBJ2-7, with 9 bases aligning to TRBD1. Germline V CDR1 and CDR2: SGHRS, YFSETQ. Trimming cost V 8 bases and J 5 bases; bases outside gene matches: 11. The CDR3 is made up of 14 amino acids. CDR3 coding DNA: TGCGCCAGTAACATCGGGACAGGGACGGACGAGCAGTACTTC. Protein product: CASNIGTGTDEQYF.

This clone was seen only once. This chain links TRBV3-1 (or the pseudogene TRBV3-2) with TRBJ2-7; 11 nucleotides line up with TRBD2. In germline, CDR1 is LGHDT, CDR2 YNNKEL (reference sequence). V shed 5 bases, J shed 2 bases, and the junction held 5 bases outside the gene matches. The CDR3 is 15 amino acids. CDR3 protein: CASSSTSGGAYEQYF. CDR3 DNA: TGTGCCAGCAGCTCCACTAGCGGGGGAGCCTACGAGCAGTACTTC.